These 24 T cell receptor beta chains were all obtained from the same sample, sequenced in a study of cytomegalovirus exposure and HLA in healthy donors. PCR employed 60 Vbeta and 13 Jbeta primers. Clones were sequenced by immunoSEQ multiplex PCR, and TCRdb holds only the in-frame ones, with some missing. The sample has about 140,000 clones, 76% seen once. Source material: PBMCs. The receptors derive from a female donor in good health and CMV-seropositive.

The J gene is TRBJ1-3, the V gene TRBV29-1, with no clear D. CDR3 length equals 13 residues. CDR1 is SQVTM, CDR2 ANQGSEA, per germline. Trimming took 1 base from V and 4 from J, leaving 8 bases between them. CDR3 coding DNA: TGCAGCGTTGAAGGTGCTGAGGGAAACACCATATATTTT. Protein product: CSVEGAEGNTIYF.

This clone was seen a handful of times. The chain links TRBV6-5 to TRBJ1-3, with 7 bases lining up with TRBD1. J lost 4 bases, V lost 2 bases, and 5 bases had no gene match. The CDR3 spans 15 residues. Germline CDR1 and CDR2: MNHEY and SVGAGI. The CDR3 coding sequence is TGTGCCAGCAGTTACAACAGGGGTTACGGAAACACCATATATTTT. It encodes CASSYNRGYGNTIYF.

In DNA, the CDR3 is TGCGCCAGCAGCTTGGGCGGGACTAGCACCTACGAGCAGTACTTC. Translated, it gives CASSLGGTSTYEQYF. The genes are TRBV5-1 and TRBJ2-7, with TRBD2 matching 9 bases. CDR1 and CDR2 (germline): SGHRS, YFSETQ. J gave up 2 bases and V 0 bases, and 3 bases lay outside the gene matches. CDR3 size: 15 residues.

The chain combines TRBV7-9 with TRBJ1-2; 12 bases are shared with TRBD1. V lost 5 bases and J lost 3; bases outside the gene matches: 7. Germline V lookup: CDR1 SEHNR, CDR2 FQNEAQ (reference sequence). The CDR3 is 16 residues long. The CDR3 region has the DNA TGTGCCAGCAGCCCGGGACAGGGGGCTTCTGACTATGGCTACACCTTC. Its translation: CASSPGQGASDYGYTF.

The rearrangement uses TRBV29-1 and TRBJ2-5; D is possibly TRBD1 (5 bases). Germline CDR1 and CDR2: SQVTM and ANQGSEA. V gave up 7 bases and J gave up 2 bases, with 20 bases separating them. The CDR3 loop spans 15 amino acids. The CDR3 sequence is CSAAPTSRAQETQYF. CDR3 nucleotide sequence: TGCAGCGCCGCCCCCACATCCAGGGCGCAAGAGACCCAGTACTTC.

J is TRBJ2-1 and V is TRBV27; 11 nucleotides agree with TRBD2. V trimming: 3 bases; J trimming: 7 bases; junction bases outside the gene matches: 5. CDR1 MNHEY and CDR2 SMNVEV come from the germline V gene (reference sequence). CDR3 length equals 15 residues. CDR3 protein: CASSFGSGRANEQFF. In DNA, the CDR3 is TGTGCCAGCAGTTTTGGTAGCGGGAGGGCTAATGAGCAGTTCTTC.

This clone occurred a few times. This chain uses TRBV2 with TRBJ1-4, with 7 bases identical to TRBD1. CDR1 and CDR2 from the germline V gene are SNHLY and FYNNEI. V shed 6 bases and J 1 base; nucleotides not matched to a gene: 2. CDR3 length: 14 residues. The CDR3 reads CASSYRGTNEKLFF. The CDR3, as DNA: TGTGCCAGCAGCTACAGGGGAACTAATGAAAAACTGTTTTTT.

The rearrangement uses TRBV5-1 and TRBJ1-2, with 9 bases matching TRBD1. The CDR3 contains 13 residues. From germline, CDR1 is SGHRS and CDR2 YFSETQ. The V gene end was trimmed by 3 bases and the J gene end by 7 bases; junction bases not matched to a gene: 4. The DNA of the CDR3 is TGCGCCAGCAGCTCCCGGGACAGGGCTGGCTACACCTTC. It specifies CASSSRDRAGYTF.

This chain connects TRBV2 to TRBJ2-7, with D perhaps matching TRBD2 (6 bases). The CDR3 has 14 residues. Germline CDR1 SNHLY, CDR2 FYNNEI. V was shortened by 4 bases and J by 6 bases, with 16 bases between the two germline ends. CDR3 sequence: CASSGLTLGGEQYF. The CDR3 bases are TGTGCCAGCAGTGGGCTTACTTTGGGGGGCGAGCAGTACTTC.

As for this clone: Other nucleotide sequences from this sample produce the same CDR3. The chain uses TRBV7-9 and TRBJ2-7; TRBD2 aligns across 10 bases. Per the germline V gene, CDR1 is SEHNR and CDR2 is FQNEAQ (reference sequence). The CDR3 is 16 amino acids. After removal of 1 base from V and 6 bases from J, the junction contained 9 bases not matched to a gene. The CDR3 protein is CASSLDRPSGSGEQYF. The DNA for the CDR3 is TGTGCCAGCAGCTTAGACCGGCCTAGCGGGAGTGGCGAGCAGTACTTC.

As DNA, the CDR3 is TGTGCCAGCAGTTTATTAGCTGTTTCCCCGAACACTGAAGCTTTCTTT. It codes for CASSLLAVSPNTEAFF. The gene calls are TRBV28 and TRBJ1-1; unclear D gene. Per the germline V gene, CDR1 is MDHEN and CDR2 is SYDVKM. V was clipped by 1 base and J by 1 base, with 13 bases between them. The CDR3 contains 16 residues. Combining the CDR3 with reference TRBV28 and TRBJ1-1 gives the whole variable domain DVKVTQSSRYLVKRTGEKVFLECVQDMDHENMFWYRQDPGLGLRLIYFSYDVKMKEKGDIPEGYSVSREKKERFSLILESASTNQTSMYLCASSLLAVSPNTEAFFGQGTRLTVV.

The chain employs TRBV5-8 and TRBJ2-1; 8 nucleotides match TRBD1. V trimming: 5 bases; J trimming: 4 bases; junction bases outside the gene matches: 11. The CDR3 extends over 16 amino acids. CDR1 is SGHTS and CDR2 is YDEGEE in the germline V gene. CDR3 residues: CASSNQGAREYNEQFF. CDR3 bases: TGTGCCAGCAGTAATCAGGGGGCGAGGGAGTACAATGAGCAGTTCTTC.

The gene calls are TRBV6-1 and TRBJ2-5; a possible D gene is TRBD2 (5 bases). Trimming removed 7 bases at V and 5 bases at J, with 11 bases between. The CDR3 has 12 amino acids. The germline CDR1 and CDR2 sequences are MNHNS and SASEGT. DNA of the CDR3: TGTGCCAGCAAATGGAGGAAGGAGACCCAGTACTTC. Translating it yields CASKWRKETQYF.

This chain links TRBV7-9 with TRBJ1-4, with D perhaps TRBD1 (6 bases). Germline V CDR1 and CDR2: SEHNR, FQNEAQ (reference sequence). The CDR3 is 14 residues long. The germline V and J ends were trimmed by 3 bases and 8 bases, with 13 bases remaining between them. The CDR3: CASSLVGAGEKLFF. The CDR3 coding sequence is TGTGCCAGCAGCTTGGTGGGGGCTGGAGAAAAACTGTTTTTT. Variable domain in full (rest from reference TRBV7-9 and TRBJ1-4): DTGVSQNPRHKITKRGQNVTFRCDPISEHNRLYWYRQTLGQGPEFLTYFQNEAQLEKSRLLSDRFSAERPKGSFSTLEIQRTEQGDSAMYLCASSLVGAGEKLFFGSGTQLSVL.

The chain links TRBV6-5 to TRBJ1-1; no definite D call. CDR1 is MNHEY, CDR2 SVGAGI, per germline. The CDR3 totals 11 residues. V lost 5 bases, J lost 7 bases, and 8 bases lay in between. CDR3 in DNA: TGTGCCAGCAGTGGATGGAGTGAAGCTTTCTTT. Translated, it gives CASSGWSEAFF.

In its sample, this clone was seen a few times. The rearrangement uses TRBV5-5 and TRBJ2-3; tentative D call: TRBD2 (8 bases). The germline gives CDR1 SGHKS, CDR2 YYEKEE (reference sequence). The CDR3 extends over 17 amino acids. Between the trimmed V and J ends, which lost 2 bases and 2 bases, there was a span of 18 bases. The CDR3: CASSFRVAGQITDTQYF. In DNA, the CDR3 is TGTGCCAGCAGCTTTCGGGTAGCGGGACAGATCACAGATACGCAGTATTTT.

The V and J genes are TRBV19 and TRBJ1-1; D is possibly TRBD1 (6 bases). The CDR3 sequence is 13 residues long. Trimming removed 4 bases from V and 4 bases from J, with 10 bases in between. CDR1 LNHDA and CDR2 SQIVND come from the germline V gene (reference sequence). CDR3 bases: TGTGCCAGTAGTACGGACAGAGGCACTGAAGCTTTCTTT. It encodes CASSTDRGTEAFF.

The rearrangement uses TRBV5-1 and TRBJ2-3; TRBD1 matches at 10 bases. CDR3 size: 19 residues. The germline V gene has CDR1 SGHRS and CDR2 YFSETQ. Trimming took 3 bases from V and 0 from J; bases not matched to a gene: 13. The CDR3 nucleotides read TGCGCCAGCAGCTCACAAGGACAGGGGGGTGGGTTTAGCACAGATACGCAGTATTTT. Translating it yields CASSSQGQGGGFSTDTQYF. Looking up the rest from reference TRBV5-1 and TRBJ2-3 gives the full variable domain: KAGVTQTPRYLIKTRGQQVTLSCSPISGHRSVSWYQQTPGQGLQFLFEYFSETQRNKGNFPGRFSGRQFSNSRSEMNVSTLELGDSALYLCASSSQGQGGGFSTDTQYFGPGTRLTVL.

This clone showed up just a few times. CDR3 region: CASSVRSTDTQYF. The CDR3, as DNA: TGCGCCAGCAGTGTTCGGAGCACAGATACGCAGTATTTT. The rearrangement joins TRBV10-1 to TRBJ2-3, with D unresolved. V lost 4 bases and J 0 bases, leaving 5 bases between the germline ends. CDR1 is WNHNN, CDR2 SYGVQD, per germline (reference sequence). CDR3 length equals 13 residues.

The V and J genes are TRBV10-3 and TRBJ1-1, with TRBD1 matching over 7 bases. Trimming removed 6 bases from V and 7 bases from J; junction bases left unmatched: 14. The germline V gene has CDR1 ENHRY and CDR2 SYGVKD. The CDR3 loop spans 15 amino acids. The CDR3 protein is CAISDTLFDRDEAFF. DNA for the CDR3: TGTGCCATCAGCGATACCCTATTCGACAGGGATGAAGCTTTCTTT.

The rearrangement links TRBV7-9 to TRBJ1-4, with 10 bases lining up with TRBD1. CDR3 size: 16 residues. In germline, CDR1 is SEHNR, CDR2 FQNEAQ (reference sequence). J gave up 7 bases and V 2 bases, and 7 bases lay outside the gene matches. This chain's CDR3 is CASSLFFGQGGEKLFF. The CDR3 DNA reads TGTGCCAGCAGCTTATTCTTCGGACAGGGGGGTGAAAAACTGTTTTTT.

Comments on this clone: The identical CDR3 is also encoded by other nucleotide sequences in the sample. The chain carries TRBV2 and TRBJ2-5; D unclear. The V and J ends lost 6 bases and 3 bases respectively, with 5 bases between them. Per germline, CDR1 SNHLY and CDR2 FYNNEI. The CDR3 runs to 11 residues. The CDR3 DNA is TGTGCCAGCAGGGCGGAAGAGACCCAGTACTTC. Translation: CASRAEETQYF.

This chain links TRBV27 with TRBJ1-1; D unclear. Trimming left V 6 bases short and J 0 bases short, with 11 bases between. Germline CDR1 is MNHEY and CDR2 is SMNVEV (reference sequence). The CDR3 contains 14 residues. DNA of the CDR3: TGTGCCAGCAGGCCTAGTTGGATGAACACTGAAGCTTTCTTT. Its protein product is CASRPSWMNTEAFF.

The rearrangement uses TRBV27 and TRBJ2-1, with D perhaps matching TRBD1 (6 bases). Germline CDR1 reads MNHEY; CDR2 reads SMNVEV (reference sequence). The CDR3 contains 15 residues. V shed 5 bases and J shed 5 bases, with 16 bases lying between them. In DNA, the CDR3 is TGTGCCAGCAGTAGACCCGACAGGTTCGACAATGAGCAGTTCTTC. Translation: CASSRPDRFDNEQFF.